This TCR beta chain was identified in a study of control samples from healthy donors and cancer patients. Here immunoSEQ multiplex PCR was the method, and the copy in TCRdb shows in-frame clones only, minus some. The sample holds 60,000 to 65,000 clones, 65% to 90% seen once. The germline V gene has CDR1 LNHNV and CDR2 YYDKDF (reference sequence). Trimming shortened V by 1 base and J by 8 bases, and 12 bases separated the two germline ends. CDR3 length equals 15 residues. The sequence was obtained from a middle-aged man in good health. Specimen: blood. The rearrangement uses TRBV15 and TRBJ1-6, with D hard to call. DNA of the CDR3: TGTGCCACCAGCAGAGGTAGGGTTTTGGATTCACCCCTCCACTTT. Its protein is CATSRGRVLDSPLHF.